The clone carrying this T cell receptor beta chain was seen only a few times. Per the authors' pipeline: Reference gene primer amplification in the assay estimated nucleated cell counts. Only in-frame clones appear in the TCRdb table, and some are missing; sequencing was by immunoSEQ multiplex PCR. V, J and clone size reflect that table, while D and trimming were determined from the DNA. The sample has 210,000 or so clones, roughly four fifths seen once. V lost 6 bases and J 6 bases, leaving 9 bases between the germline ends. The CDR3 has 12 residues. This record belongs to a study of blood T cell repertoires in COVID-19. Study context: Nucleic acid was either cDNA or gDNA, and it came from T cells, B-cell-depleted T cells, or PBMCs.

This TCR derives from a woman in her thirties or forties with acute or convalescent COVID-19. The sample consisted of peripheral blood. The rearrangement uses TRBV12-3 or TRBV12-4 and TRBJ1-5, with D unclear. The CDR3 DNA reads TGTGCCAGCAGCCAACTACTTCAGCCCCAGCATTTT. Its translation is CASSQLLQPQHF.